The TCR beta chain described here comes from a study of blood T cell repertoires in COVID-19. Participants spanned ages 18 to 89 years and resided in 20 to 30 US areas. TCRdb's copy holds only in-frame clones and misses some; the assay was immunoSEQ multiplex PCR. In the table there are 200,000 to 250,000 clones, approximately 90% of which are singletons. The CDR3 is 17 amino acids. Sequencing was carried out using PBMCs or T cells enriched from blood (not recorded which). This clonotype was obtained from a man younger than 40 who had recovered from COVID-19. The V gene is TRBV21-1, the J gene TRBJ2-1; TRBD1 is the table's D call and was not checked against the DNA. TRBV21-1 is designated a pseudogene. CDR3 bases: TGTGCCAGCAGCGAACCCGAGACAGGGGGCCTTAACAATGAGCAGTTCTTC. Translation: CASSEPETGGLNNEQFF.